This entry lists 15 T cell receptor beta chains sequenced from one sample in a study of blood T cell repertoires in COVID-19. Using immunoSEQ multiplex PCR, the repertoire was profiled, and TCRdb retains in-frame clones only, with some absent. The sample records approximately 150,000 clones, around 89% being singletons. Source material: peripheral blood. The receptors were sampled from a man in his fifties or sixties with active or convalescent COVID-19.

The rearrangement uses TRBV24-1 and TRBJ2-2; D is possibly TRBD1 (5 bases). The V gene lost 5 bases and the J gene lost 5 bases, with 17 bases spanning the gap. CDR1 is KGHDR and CDR2 is SFDVKD in the germline V gene. This CDR3 is built from 16 residues. The CDR3 sequence is CATSGGRGIRTGELFF. CDR3 coding DNA: TGTGCCACCAGTGGAGGAAGGGGTATTAGGACCGGGGAGCTGTTTTTT.

On this clone: A junction end diverges from the germline sequence, so it may reflect a read error. The V call is TRBV6-5, the J call TRBJ1-1, with 9 bases matching TRBD1. This CDR3 is built from 14 residues. Germline V CDR1 and CDR2: MNHEY, SVGAGI. CDR3 residues: CASSRDRVSTKAFF. In DNA, the CDR3 is TGTGCCAGCAGTCGGGACAGGGTGAGCACTAAAGCTTTCTTT.

The chain recombines TRBV29-1 with TRBJ2-7; D is possibly TRBD2 (6 bases). CDR3 length equals 13 residues. Per the germline V gene, CDR1 is SQVTM and CDR2 is ANQGSEA. Trimming shortened V by 4 bases and J by 3 bases, and 13 bases separated the two germline ends. CDR3 in amino acids: CSVVVTAGYEQYF. The CDR3 nucleotides are TGCAGCGTTGTGGTCACAGCGGGCTACGAGCAGTACTTC.

V gene TRBV5-6 combines with J gene TRBJ2-5, with 7 bases identical to TRBD1. Germline loops: CDR1 SGHDT, CDR2 YYEEEE. Trimming took 0 bases from V and 7 from J; bases not matched to a gene: 12. The CDR3 has 16 residues. The DNA for the CDR3 is TGTGCCAGCAGCTTGGTCGGACAGGCTACTTCGGCGACCCAGTACTTC. This gives the protein CASSLVGQATSATQYF.

CDR3 sequence: CASSELGRGDRVSYEQYF. In DNA form, the CDR3 reads TGTGCCAGCAGTGAATTGGGCCGGGGGGACAGGGTCTCCTACGAGCAGTACTTC. This chain uses TRBV6-1 with TRBJ2-7, with TRBD1 identical over 9 bases. CDR3 length: 18 amino acids. The germline V gene has CDR1 MNHNS and CDR2 SASEGT. The V gene end was trimmed by 2 bases and the J gene end by 0 bases; junction bases not matched to a gene: 11.

The CDR3 reads CASSRGSDQETQYF. Here the CDR3 DNA reads TGTGCCAGCAGCCGGGGGAGTGATCAAGAGACCCAGTACTTC. The chain joins TRBV6-5 to TRBJ2-5, with D possibly being TRBD2 (6 bases). Germline values: CDR1 MNHEY, CDR2 SVGAGI. The CDR3 runs to 14 residues. Trimming removed 6 bases from V and 2 bases from J, with 13 bases in between.

The chain joins TRBV19 to TRBJ2-1; 8 positions match TRBD1. After removal of 7 bases from V and 4 bases from J, the junction contained 6 bases not matched to a gene. The CDR3 is 14 amino acids. The germline gives CDR1 LNHDA, CDR2 SQIVND (reference sequence). This CDR3 is CASTPDRVYNEQFF. The CDR3 DNA is TGTGCCAGTACCCCGGACAGGGTTTACAATGAGCAGTTCTTC. Full variable domain (remainder filled in from reference TRBV19 and TRBJ2-1): DGGITQSPKYLFRKEGQNVTLSCEQNLNHDAMYWYRQDPGQGLRLIYYSQIVNDFQKGDIAEGYSVSREKKESFPLTVTSAQKNPTAFYLCASTPDRVYNEQFFGPGTRLTVL.

The chain recombines TRBV6-6 with TRBJ2-1; D unclear. The germline V and J ends were trimmed by 0 bases and 8 bases, with 17 bases remaining between them. This CDR3 is 16 amino acids long. The germline V gene has CDR1 MNHNY and CDR2 SVGAGI (reference sequence). Written as DNA, the CDR3 is TGTGCCAGCAGTTACTCTGCTTTATATAGCTGGTATGAGCAGTTCTTC. Protein sequence: CASSYSALYSWYEQFF.

The rearrangement links TRBV27 to TRBJ2-7, with TRBD2 matching over 11 bases. Germline V CDR1 and CDR2: MNHEY, SMNVEV (reference sequence). V shed 8 bases and J 6 bases; nucleotides not matched to a gene: 12. The CDR3 runs to 15 residues. CDR3 bases: TGTGCCAGCCGCCCAAGACTAGCGGGAATCGGCGAGCAGTACTTC. Translated: CASRPRLAGIGEQYF.

V is TRBV28 and J is TRBJ2-1; 7 bases fit TRBD1. The CDR3 is 14 amino acids. Unmatched junction bases numbered 7, after V lost 1 base and J lost 10 bases. The V gene's germline CDR1 is MDHEN and CDR2 SYDVKM. Here the CDR3 DNA reads TGTGCCAGCAGTTTATCCTCACAGGGGTGGGAGCAGTTCTTC. Protein product: CASSLSSQGWEQFF.

The rearrangement uses TRBV5-5 and TRBJ2-2; D is perhaps TRBD2 (6 bases). CDR1 SGHKS and CDR2 YYEKEE come from the germline V gene (reference sequence). V was trimmed by 1 base and J by 6 bases, leaving 10 bases between them. CDR3 length equals 14 residues. CDR3 nucleotides: TGTGCCAGCAGCTTGACAGGAGGGGCCGGGGAGCTGTTTTTT. As protein: CASSLTGGAGELFF.

The V gene is TRBV6-5, the J gene TRBJ1-6; 7 bases align to TRBD1. This CDR3 is 13 amino acids long. V lost 8 bases and J lost 8; bases outside the gene matches: 6. Germline V lookup: CDR1 MNHEY, CDR2 SVGAGI. CDR3 coding DNA: TGTGCCAGCCGGACAGGCGGGGATTCACCCCTCCACTTT. This codes for CASRTGGDSPLHF.

V usage is TRBV6-5 and J usage is TRBJ1-3, with D possibly being TRBD1 (6 bases). Germline V CDR1 and CDR2: MNHEY, SVGAGI. CDR3 length: 15 residues. Trimming stripped 6 bases from V and 4 bases from J, with 16 bases between. Here the CDR3 reads CASRKGHHLGNTIYF. CDR3 nucleotide sequence: TGTGCCAGCAGAAAGGGACACCACCTGGGAAACACCATATATTTT.

In its sample, this clone was seen a few times. The genes are TRBV30 and TRBJ1-5; D perhaps matches TRBD1 (5 bases). The CDR3 is made up of 14 amino acids. Per germline, CDR1 GTSNPN and CDR2 SVGIG (reference sequence). The V end lost 1 base, the J end lost 3 bases, and 10 bases lay between the germline ends. In DNA form, the CDR3 reads TGTGCCTGGAGTGGCGACAGTCCCAATCAGCCCCAGCATTTT. Its translation is CAWSGDSPNQPQHF.

This clone was seen only once. This chain joins TRBV27 and TRBJ2-3; the D gene is possibly TRBD2 (7 bases). Germline V gene sequence: CDR1 MNHEY, CDR2 SMNVEV (reference sequence). Trimming took 5 bases from V and 6 from J, leaving 18 bases between them. The CDR3 runs 15 residues. CDR3 in amino acids: CASSRGGSILDTQYF. CDR3 bases: TGTGCCAGCAGTAGGGGGGGTTCTATTTTGGATACGCAGTATTTT.